This TCR beta chain emerged from a study of blood T cell repertoires in COVID-19. About the study: Acute and convalescent COVID-19 specimens originated in the United States, Italy and Spain.

There are 15 residues in the CDR3. Trimming took off 0 bases at V and 0 bases at J, with 6 bases between the two ends. Looked up from germline, CDR1 is ENHRY and CDR2 is SYGVKD. Followed over time, Seattle patients had been enrolled while infection was active. The authors' processing: Scientists estimated how many nucleated cells there were by amplifying reference gene primers. TCRdb's table, derived via immunoSEQ multiplex PCR, lists solely in-frame clones and lacks some. The V and J calls and clone size are taken from that table; D and trimming were inferred from the DNA. The data hold about 240,000 clones, with around 86% observed a single time.

Sequencing input: peripheral blood. The chain has TRBV10-3 and TRBJ1-5; D is ambiguous. The receptor comes from a woman aged 50 to 60 with COVID-19, enrolled during active disease. DNA for the CDR3: TGTGCCATCAGTGAGTCGTCAGATAGCAATCAGCCCCAGCATTTT. Residues: CAISESSDSNQPQHF.